The next 24 T cell receptor beta chains were all read from a single sample in a study of radiation and T cells in renal cell carcinoma. TCRdb's table, derived via immunoSEQ multiplex PCR, lists solely in-frame clones and lacks some. The sample yields tens of thousands of clones, over 65% seen once. Time point here: baseline pretreatment blood. Described treatment: 15 Gy SBRT to primary tumor, nephrectomy 4 weeks later. This material consisted of blood, taken from a patient whose treatment included radiotherapy and nephrectomy. The receptors shown here come from a man aged 55 to 70 with renal cell carcinoma.

The chain combines TRBV5-4 with TRBJ2-1; TRBD2 aligns across 11 bases. The germline V gene has CDR1 SGHNT and CDR2 YYREEE (reference sequence). This CDR3 region has 18 residues. Unmatched junction bases numbered 12, after V lost 0 bases and J lost 7 bases. The CDR3 sequence is CASSLGSLAGVMGNEQFF. The CDR3 coding sequence is TGTGCCAGCAGCTTGGGGTCACTAGCGGGAGTTATGGGAAATGAGCAGTTCTTC.

V and J are TRBV9 and TRBJ2-2; D is possibly TRBD2 (6 bases). The CDR3 totals 17 residues. Trimming took 0 bases from V and 2 from J, leaving 14 bases between them. Per the germline V gene, CDR1 is SGDLS and CDR2 is YYNGEE. The CDR3 region is CASSVGGVSGNTGELFF. For the CDR3, the DNA is TGTGCCAGCAGCGTAGGAGGGGTTAGCGGCAACACCGGGGAGCTGTTTTTT. Combining the CDR3 with reference TRBV9 and TRBJ2-2 gives the whole variable domain DSGVTQTPKHLITATGQRVTLRCSPRSGDLSVYWYQQSLDQGLQFLIQYYNGEERAKGNILERFSAQQFPDLHSELNLSSLELGDSALYFCASSVGGVSGNTGELFFGEGSRLTVL.

This chain joins TRBV28 and TRBJ2-3; no clear D. CDR1 and CDR2 from the germline V gene are MDHEN and SYDVKM. The CDR3 has 14 residues. V was trimmed by 3 bases and J by 0 bases, leaving 7 bases between them. CDR3 loop: CASSLGRSTDTQYF. In DNA form, the CDR3 reads TGTGCCAGCAGTTTGGGCAGGAGCACAGATACGCAGTATTTT.

The chain links TRBV29-1 to TRBJ2-3, with D hard to call. Trimming stripped 4 bases from V and 6 bases from J, with 5 bases between. The CDR3 sequence is 10 residues long. CDR1 SQVTM and CDR2 ANQGSEA come from the germline V gene. The CDR3 DNA sequence: TGCAGCGTTGTGATGGATACGCAGTATTTT. Amino acid sequence: CSVVMDTQYF.

The chain joins TRBV5-1 to TRBJ2-3; D is ambiguous. The germline V and J ends were trimmed by 4 bases and 3 bases, with 12 bases remaining between them. CDR1 SGHRS and CDR2 YFSETQ come from the germline V gene. The CDR3 consists of 14 residues. The CDR3 sequence: CASSPEDLTDTQYF. Here the CDR3 DNA reads TGCGCCAGCAGCCCAGAAGACCTAACAGATACGCAGTATTTT.

V and J are TRBV28 and TRBJ1-5; TRBD1 is a possible D gene (5 bases). The CDR3 spans 14 residues. V was cut by 7 bases and J by 2 bases, with 12 bases left in between. CDR1 MDHEN and CDR2 SYDVKM come from the germline V gene. The CDR3 region is CASMRDRGNQPQHF. The DNA of the CDR3 is TGTGCCAGCATGAGGGACCGAGGCAATCAGCCCCAGCATTTT.

The chain links TRBV28 to TRBJ1-5; TRBD1 agrees at 7 bases. The CDR3 is 14 amino acids. Germline V lookup: CDR1 MDHEN, CDR2 SYDVKM. The V gene end was trimmed by 4 bases and the J gene end by 4 bases; junction bases not matched to a gene: 4. The CDR3 loop is CASSYQGGNQPQHF. CDR3 in DNA: TGTGCCAGCAGTTATCAGGGGGGGAATCAGCCCCAGCATTTT. Full variable domain (remainder filled in from reference TRBV28 and TRBJ1-5): DVKVTQSSRYLVKRTGEKVFLECVQDMDHENMFWYRQDPGLGLRLIYFSYDVKMKEKGDIPEGYSVSREKKERFSLILESASTNQTSMYLCASSYQGGNQPQHFGDGTRLSIL.

The chain joins TRBV19 to TRBJ2-5; 8 bases are a match to TRBD2. Trimming removed 3 bases from V and 5 bases from J; junction bases left unmatched: 2. The CDR3 has 13 residues. From germline, CDR1 is LNHDA and CDR2 SQIVND (reference sequence). The DNA of the CDR3 is TGTGCCAGTAGTATCGGGGGGGACGAGACCCAGTACTTC. This translates into CASSIGGDETQYF.

The CDR3 region has the DNA TGTGCCAGCAGCGCCAGGACTAGGTCGGTAGAGACCCAGTACTTC. Protein product: CASSARTRSVETQYF. The J gene is TRBJ2-5, the V gene TRBV7-2; 7 nucleotides align to TRBD2. The CDR3 totals 15 residues. CDR1 and CDR2 (germline): SGHTA, FQGNSA. The J segment lost 4 bases and the V segment lost 5 bases, leaving 10 bases of the junction unmatched.

This chain joins TRBV27 and TRBJ2-5, with D tentatively TRBD1 (8 bases). Per germline, CDR1 MNHEY and CDR2 SMNVEV (reference sequence). The CDR3 covers 15 residues. Trimming removed 8 bases at V and 5 bases at J, with 21 bases between. CDR3 sequence (DNA): TGTGCCAGCCGCCAATACACAGGGGGAGGGGAGACCCAGTACTTC. Translating it yields CASRQYTGGGETQYF.

This clone was detected only a few times. The V gene is TRBV10-3, the J gene TRBJ2-3; TRBD2 matches 7 bases. J gave up 6 bases and V 5 bases, and 11 bases lay outside the gene matches. The CDR3 sequence is 15 residues long. Germline-derived CDR1 and CDR2 are ENHRY and SYGVKD. CDR3 sequence: CAISSRGGVEDTQYF. The CDR3 coding sequence is TGTGCCATCAGTTCACGTGGGGGGGTCGAGGATACGCAGTATTTT.

The V call is TRBV2, the J call TRBJ2-1; D is possibly TRBD1 (6 bases). Germline assignment: CDR1 SNHLY and CDR2 FYNNEI. The CDR3 extends over 14 amino acids. The V end was cut by 6 bases, the J end by 3 bases, with 12 bases between. CDR3 protein: CASSPDRSYNEQFF. Here the CDR3 DNA reads TGTGCCAGCAGCCCCGACAGGAGCTACAATGAGCAGTTCTTC. Looking up the rest from reference TRBV2 and TRBJ2-1 gives the full variable domain: EPEVTQTPSHQVTQMGQEVILRCVPISNHLYFYWYRQILGQKVEFLVSFYNNEISEKSEIFDDQFSVERPDGSNFTLKIRSTKLEDSAMYFCASSPDRSYNEQFFGPGTRLTVL.

This chain connects TRBV6-1 to TRBJ2-7; TRBD1 agrees at 10 bases. This CDR3 has 16 residues. V shed 0 bases and J 5 bases; nucleotides not matched to a gene: 7. Germline V lookup: CDR1 MNHNS, CDR2 SASEGT. CDR3 amino acids: CASSEAGGQGKNEQYF. CDR3 coding DNA: TGTGCCAGCAGTGAAGCAGGGGGACAGGGGAAGAACGAGCAGTACTTC.

The chain is built from TRBV4-1 and TRBJ1-2, with D possibly matching TRBD1 (6 bases). The CDR3 totals 17 residues. Germline V gives CDR1 MGHRA, CDR2 YSYEKL. The germline V and J ends were trimmed by 3 bases and 5 bases, with 22 bases remaining between them. CDR3 DNA: TGCGCCAGCAGCCATACCCTGACGGGGGGGCGCGGATATGGCTACACCTTC. Protein: CASSHTLTGGRGYGYTF.

V gene TRBV27 combines with J gene TRBJ2-7, with D possibly TRBD1 on 5 matching bases. The CDR3 sequence is 15 residues long. Germline lookup yields CDR1 MNHEY and CDR2 SMNVEV (reference sequence). Trimming took off 3 bases at V and 1 base at J, with 13 bases between the two ends. The CDR3 sequence: CASSLKGDSSYEQYF. The DNA for the CDR3 is TGTGCCAGCAGTTTGAAAGGCGACAGTTCCTACGAGCAGTACTTC.

V and J are TRBV18 and TRBJ2-7; the match to TRBD2 covers 8 bases. Trimming cost V 2 bases and J 5 bases; bases outside gene matches: 2. Germline V gene lookup returns CDR1 KGHSH and CDR2 LQKENI. The CDR3 totals 13 residues. The CDR3 reads CASSPAGRDEQYF. CDR3 DNA: TGTGCCAGCTCACCAGCCGGGAGGGACGAGCAGTACTTC.

This clone has a handful of counts. The rearrangement links TRBV30 to TRBJ2-7, with a weak D call TRBD1 (5 bases). Per the germline V gene, CDR1 is GTSNPN and CDR2 is SVGIG (reference sequence). Trimming removed 2 bases from V and 6 bases from J, with 14 bases in between. The CDR3 consists of 13 residues. CDR3 amino acids: CAWSPRQRGEQYF. CDR3 in DNA: TGTGCCTGGAGTCCACGGCAAAGGGGCGAGCAGTACTTC.

This clone has just a few counts. The chain employs TRBV10-1 and TRBJ1-1; 7 bases match TRBD1. Germline V gene lookup returns CDR1 WNHNN and CDR2 SYGVQD (reference sequence). Germline trimming cut 3 bases from V and 5 bases from J; bases unmatched to any gene: 3. CDR3 length: 13 residues. The CDR3 region has the DNA TGCGCCAGCAGTGACAGGGGGGGGACTGAAGCTTTCTTT. Amino acid sequence: CASSDRGGTEAFF.

J is TRBJ2-5 and V is TRBV5-1; unclear D gene. CDR3 length: 13 amino acids. Looked up from germline, CDR1 is SGHRS and CDR2 is YFSETQ. V dropped 1 base and J dropped 10 bases, with 14 bases sitting between them. The CDR3 DNA sequence: TGCGCCAGCAGCTTGATGGGGTACAGTGACCAGTACTTC. Translated, it gives CASSLMGYSDQYF.

The chain employs TRBV19 and TRBJ2-1; 8 nucleotides match TRBD1. V was clipped by 5 bases and J by 5 bases; unmatched bases: 8. The CDR3 extends over 15 amino acids. In germline, CDR1 is LNHDA, CDR2 SQIVND (reference sequence). The CDR3 DNA is TGTGCCAGTAGTCTCCGGGACAGGCGGGACAATGAGCAGTTCTTC. The encoded protein is CASSLRDRRDNEQFF. Filled out from reference TRBV19 and TRBJ2-1, the complete variable domain reads DGGITQSPKYLFRKEGQNVTLSCEQNLNHDAMYWYRQDPGQGLRLIYYSQIVNDFQKGDIAEGYSVSREKKESFPLTVTSAQKNPTAFYLCASSLRDRRDNEQFFGPGTRLTVL.

The chain employs TRBV14 and TRBJ2-5; 9 bases line up with TRBD2. J was trimmed by 3 bases and V by 5 bases; bases with no gene match: 13. The CDR3 covers 17 residues. Germline CDR1 reads SGHDN; CDR2 reads FVKESK. The CDR3: CASSKSRTSDYEETQYF. The CDR3 DNA reads TGTGCCAGCAGCAAAAGCAGGACTAGCGACTACGAAGAGACCCAGTACTTC.

This chain joins TRBV27 and TRBJ1-1; no clear D. V lost 10 bases and J 6 bases, leaving 15 bases between the germline ends. Per germline, CDR1 MNHEY and CDR2 SMNVEV (reference sequence). The CDR3 totals 12 residues. The CDR3 region is CATATVGAEAFF. The CDR3 DNA is TGTGCCACCGCTACCGTCGGGGCTGAAGCTTTCTTT.

The chain joins TRBV5-1 to TRBJ2-7, with TRBD2 as a possible D gene (6 bases). The CDR3 extends over 18 amino acids. Germline CDR1 reads SGHRS; CDR2 reads YFSETQ. With 4 bases removed from V and 3 bases from J, the gap between germline ends came to 26 bases. DNA of the CDR3: TGCGCCAGCAGCGCACGGGGTGGGCTAGCGATCCTAGGCTACGAGCAGTACTTC. Translating gives CASSARGGLAILGYEQYF.

The genes are TRBV9 and TRBJ2-5; 8 bases match TRBD1. The J segment lost 5 bases and the V segment lost 0 bases, leaving 6 bases of the junction unmatched. This CDR3 has 15 residues. Germline CDR1 reads SGDLS; CDR2 reads YYNGEE. The CDR3: CASSVGTGIGETQYF. As DNA, the CDR3 is TGTGCCAGCAGCGTAGGGACAGGGATAGGGGAGACCCAGTACTTC.